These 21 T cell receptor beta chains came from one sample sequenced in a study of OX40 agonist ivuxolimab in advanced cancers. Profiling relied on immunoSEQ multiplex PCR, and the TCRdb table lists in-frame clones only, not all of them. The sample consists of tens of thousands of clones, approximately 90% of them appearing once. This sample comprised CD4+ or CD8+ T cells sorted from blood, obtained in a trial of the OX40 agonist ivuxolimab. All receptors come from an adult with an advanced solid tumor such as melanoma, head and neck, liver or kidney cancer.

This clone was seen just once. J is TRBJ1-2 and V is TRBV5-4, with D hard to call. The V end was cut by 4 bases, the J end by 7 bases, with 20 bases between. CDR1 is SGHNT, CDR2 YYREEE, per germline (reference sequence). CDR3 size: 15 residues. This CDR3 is CASSPGLEYRIGYTF. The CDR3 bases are TGTGCCAGCAGCCCGGGCCTCGAGTACCGGATTGGCTACACCTTC.

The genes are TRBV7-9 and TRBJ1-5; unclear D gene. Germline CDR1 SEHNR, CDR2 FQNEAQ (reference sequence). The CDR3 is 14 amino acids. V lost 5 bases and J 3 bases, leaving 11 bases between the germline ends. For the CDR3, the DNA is TGTGCCAGCAGCCCGGGGTCGGACAATCAGCCCCAGCATTTT. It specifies CASSPGSDNQPQHF.

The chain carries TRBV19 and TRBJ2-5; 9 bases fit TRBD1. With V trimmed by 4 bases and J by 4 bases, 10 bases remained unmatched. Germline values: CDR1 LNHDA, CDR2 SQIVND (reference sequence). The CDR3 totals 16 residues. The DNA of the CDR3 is TGTGCCAGTAGTACGCGCACAGGGGGCGAAGGAGAGACCCAGTACTTC. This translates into CASSTRTGGEGETQYF.

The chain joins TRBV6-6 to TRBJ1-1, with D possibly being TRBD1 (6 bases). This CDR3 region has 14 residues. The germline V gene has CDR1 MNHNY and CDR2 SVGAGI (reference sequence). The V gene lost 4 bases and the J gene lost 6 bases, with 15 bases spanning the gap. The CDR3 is CASSSRGFFPEAFF. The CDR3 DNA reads TGTGCCAGCAGTTCTAGGGGGTTTTTCCCTGAAGCTTTCTTT.

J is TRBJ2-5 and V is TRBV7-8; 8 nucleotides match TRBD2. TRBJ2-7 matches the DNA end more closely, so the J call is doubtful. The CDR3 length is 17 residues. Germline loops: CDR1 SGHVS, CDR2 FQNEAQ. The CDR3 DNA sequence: TGTGCCAGCAGCTTAGCCGGGACTAGGGGGTCCCTCTACGAGCAGTACTTC. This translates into CASSLAGTRGSLYEQYF.

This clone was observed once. CDR3 coding DNA: TGTGCCAGCAGCAAGACAGGGGATTCCAGCTCACCCCTCCACTTT. Residues: CASSKTGDSSSPLHF. This rearrangement joins TRBV5-6 to TRBJ1-6, with 8 bases fitting TRBD1. The V gene end was trimmed by 4 bases and the J gene end by 10 bases; junction bases not matched to a gene: 10. This CDR3 region has 15 residues. The germline CDR1 and CDR2 sequences are SGHDT and YYEEEE.

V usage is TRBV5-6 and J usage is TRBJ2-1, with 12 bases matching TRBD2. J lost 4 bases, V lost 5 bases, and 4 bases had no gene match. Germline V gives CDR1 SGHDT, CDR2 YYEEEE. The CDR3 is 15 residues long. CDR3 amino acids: CASRLAGGTYNEQFF. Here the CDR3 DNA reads TGTGCCAGCAGGCTAGCGGGAGGGACGTACAATGAGCAGTTCTTC.

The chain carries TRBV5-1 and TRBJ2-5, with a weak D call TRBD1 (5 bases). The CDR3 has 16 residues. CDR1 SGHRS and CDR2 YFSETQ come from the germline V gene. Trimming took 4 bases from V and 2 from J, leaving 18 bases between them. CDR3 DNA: TGCGCCAGCAGCCCAGCCCTTGGGGCAGGACAAGAGACCCAGTACTTC. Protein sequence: CASSPALGAGQETQYF. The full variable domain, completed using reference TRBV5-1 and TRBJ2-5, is KAGVTQTPRYLIKTRGQQVTLSCSPISGHRSVSWYQQTPGQGLQFLFEYFSETQRNKGNFPGRFSGRQFSNSRSEMNVSTLELGDSALYLCASSPALGAGQETQYFGPGTRLLVL.

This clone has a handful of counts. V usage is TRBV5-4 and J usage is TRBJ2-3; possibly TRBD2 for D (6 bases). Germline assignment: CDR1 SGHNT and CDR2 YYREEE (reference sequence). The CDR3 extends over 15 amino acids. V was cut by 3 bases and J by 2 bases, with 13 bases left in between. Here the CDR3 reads CASSSGGTYTDTQYF. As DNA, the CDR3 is TGTGCCAGCAGCTCCGGAGGGACTTACACAGATACGCAGTATTTT.

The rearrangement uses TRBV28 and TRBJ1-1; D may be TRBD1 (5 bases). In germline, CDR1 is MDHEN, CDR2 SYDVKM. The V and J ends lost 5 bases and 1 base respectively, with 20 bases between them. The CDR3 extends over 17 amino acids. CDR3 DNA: TGTGCCAGCAGTGCCGATTTGGGGGGTGCGGGGAACACTGAAGCTTTCTTT. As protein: CASSADLGGAGNTEAFF.

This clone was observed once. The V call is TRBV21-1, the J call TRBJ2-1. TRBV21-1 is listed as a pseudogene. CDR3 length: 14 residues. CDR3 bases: TGTGCCAGCACTTGGGGGGCCTTAAGCTGTGAGCAGTTCTTC. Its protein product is CASTWGALSCEQFF.

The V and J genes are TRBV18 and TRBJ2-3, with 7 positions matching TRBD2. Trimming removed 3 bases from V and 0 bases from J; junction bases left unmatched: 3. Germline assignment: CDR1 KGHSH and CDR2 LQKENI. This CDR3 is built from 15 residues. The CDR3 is CASSPSGSSTDTQYF. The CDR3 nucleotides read TGTGCCAGCTCACCTAGCGGGTCTAGCACAGATACGCAGTATTTT. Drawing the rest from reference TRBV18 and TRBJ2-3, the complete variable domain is NAGVMQNPRHLVRRRGQEARLRCSPMKGHSHVYWYRQLPEEGLKFMVYLQKENIIDESGMPKERFSAEFPKEGPSILRIQQVVRGDSAAYFCASSPSGSSTDTQYFGPGTRLTVL.

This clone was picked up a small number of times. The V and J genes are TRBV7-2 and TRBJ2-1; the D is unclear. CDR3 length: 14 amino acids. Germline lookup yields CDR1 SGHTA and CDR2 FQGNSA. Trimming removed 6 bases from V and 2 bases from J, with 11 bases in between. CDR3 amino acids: CASSRDKTYNEQFF. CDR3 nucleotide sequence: TGTGCCAGCAGTAGAGACAAAACCTACAATGAGCAGTTCTTC.

The CDR3 nucleotides read TGTGCCAGCAGTTTACTTCCACGGACCGAGCAGTACTTC. Translated, it gives CASSLLPRTEQYF. The rearrangement uses TRBV28 and TRBJ2-7; D not certain. The V and J ends lost 2 bases and 6 bases respectively, with 11 bases between them. Germline CDR1 reads MDHEN; CDR2 reads SYDVKM. This CDR3 spans 13 amino acids.

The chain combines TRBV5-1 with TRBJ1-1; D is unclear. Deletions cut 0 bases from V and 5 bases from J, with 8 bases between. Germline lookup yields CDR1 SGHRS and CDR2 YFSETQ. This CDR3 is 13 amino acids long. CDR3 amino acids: CASSLGRETEAFF. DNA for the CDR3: TGCGCCAGCAGCTTGGGTAGGGAAACTGAAGCTTTCTTT.

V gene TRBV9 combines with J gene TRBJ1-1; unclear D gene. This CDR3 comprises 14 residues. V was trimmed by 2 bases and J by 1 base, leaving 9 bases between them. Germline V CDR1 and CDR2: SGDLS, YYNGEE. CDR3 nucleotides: TGTGCCAGCAGCGTTAGGCCGGGGAACACTGAAGCTTTCTTT. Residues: CASSVRPGNTEAFF.

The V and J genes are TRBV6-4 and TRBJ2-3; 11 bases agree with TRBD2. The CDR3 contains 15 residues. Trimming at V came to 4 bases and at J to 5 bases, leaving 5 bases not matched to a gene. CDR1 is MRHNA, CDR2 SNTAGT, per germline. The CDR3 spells CASSATSGSLDTQYF. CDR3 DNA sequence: TGTGCCAGCAGTGCAACTAGCGGGAGTTTAGATACGCAGTATTTT.

This chain's CDR3 is CASGKGLAGGPEQFF. The CDR3 bases are TGTGCTAGTGGCAAGGGGCTAGCGGGAGGGCCTGAACAGTTCTTC. The rearrangement joins TRBV12-5 to TRBJ2-1; 12 bases are a match to TRBD2. This CDR3 spans 15 amino acids. The J segment lost 13 bases and the V segment lost 6 bases, leaving 13 bases of the junction unmatched. The V gene's germline CDR1 is LGHNT and CDR2 FRNRAP.

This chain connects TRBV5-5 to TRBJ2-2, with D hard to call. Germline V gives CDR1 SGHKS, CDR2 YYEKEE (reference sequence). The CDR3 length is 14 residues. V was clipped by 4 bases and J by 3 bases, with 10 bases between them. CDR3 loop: CASSHNTDTGELFF. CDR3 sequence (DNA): TGTGCCAGCAGCCATAACACCGACACCGGGGAGCTGTTTTTT.

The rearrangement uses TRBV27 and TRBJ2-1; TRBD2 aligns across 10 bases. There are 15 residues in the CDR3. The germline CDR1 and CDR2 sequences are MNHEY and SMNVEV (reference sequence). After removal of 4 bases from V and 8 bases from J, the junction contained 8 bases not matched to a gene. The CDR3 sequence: CASSWGLAGADEQFF. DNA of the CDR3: TGTGCCAGCAGTTGGGGTCTAGCGGGAGCGGATGAGCAGTTCTTC.

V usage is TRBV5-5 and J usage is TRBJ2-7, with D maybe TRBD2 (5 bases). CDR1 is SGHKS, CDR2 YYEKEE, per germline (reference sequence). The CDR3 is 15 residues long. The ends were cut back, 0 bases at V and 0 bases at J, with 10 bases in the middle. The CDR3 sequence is CASSLGGSASYEQYF. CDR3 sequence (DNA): TGTGCCAGCAGCTTGGGTGGGAGCGCCTCCTACGAGCAGTACTTC. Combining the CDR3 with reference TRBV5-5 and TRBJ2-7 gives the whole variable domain DAGVTQSPTHLIKTRGQQVTLRCSPISGHKSVSWYQQVLGQGPQFIFQYYEKEERGRGNFPDRFSARQFPNYSSELNVNALLLGDSALYLCASSLGGSASYEQYFGPGTRLTVT.